This T cell receptor (beta chain) was captured in a study of regulatory T cells in long-lasting Graves disease (dated by TCRdb to the early 2020s). The study in broad terms: Patients with newly diagnosed Graves' disease had been on antithyroid drugs for under 3 months. This study used TCR sequencing and RNA sequencing of peripheral blood to compare persistent Graves' disease patients against newly diagnosed Graves' disease patients. The study was registered as a clinical trial and conducted in China. A total of approximately 35 samples underwent TCR sequencing: some 13 from persistent and about 20 from newly diagnosed Graves' disease patients. What the study reported, not specific to this receptor: The study examined only peripheral blood because the primary lesion, thyroid tissue, could not be accessed. Only the TCR beta chain was sequenced and analyzed. Persistent Graves' disease patients showed lower TCR Shannon entropy and fewer highly expanded clones than newly diagnosed patients, suggesting clonal expansion. A larger number of public clonotypes was shared among persistent patients (fewer than 3,000) than among newly diagnosed patients (more than 850). As a limitation, the authors acknowledged that the small sample size may reduce accuracy. Persistent disease showed preferential use of TRBV28, TRBJ1-2 and TRBJ2-5, whereas newly diagnosed disease favored TRBV20-1 and TRBJ2-1.

V lost 4 bases and J lost 5 bases, and the count of bases not matched to a germline gene is 9. CDR1 is given as SGHRS and CDR2 as YFSETQ, both from the germline V gene. From its cysteine to its phenylalanine, the CDR3 spans 16 amino acids. The read is trimmed to its CDR3 DNA, 48 bases read in frame from base 1. Libraries came from multiplex PCR. The sequencer was an Illumina HiSeq 4000. TCR beta libraries were built with iRepertoire HTBI primers and Arm-PCR amplification of CDR3 regions. Gel purification was performed on PCR products prior to sequencing. Per the authors' processing: Gene usage analysis of CDR3 amino acid clonotypes used the 60 to 75 TRBV and 11 to 15 TRBJ segments found across samples. COPE and FqMerger were used to merge the filtered high-quality paired reads into contigs. Contigs were aligned with BLAST to IMGT TRBV, TRBD and TRBJ reference genes, and CDR3 was defined per IMGT. Clonotypes above 0.1% frequency were classified as highly expanded clones. Repertoire diversity was measured by Shannon entropy, and V-J evenness by the Gini coefficient. Clonotypes shared by more than one individual were considered public. TCRdb reran the public reads through fastp at Q25 and MiXCR, keeping productive beta chains. One record per CDR3 amino acid sequence lists the most common genes and DNA. The V and J calls come from TCRdb's annotation, not from the publication. This sample gives roughly 420,000 distinct CDR3 sequences in total; about 15% of them show up just once. The ten largest make up around 10% of the sample.

According to the study, the label for this sample's time point signals: newly diagnosed GD, antithyroid drugs for less than 3 months. For both TCR sequencing and RNA sequencing, RNA was extracted from PBMCs in TRIzol. The diagnosis of Graves' disease followed American Thyroid Association guidelines. The patients came from an endocrinology department in Xi'an, China. Each patient gave approximately 9.7 milliliters of peripheral blood, collected in an EDTA anticoagulant tube. Ficoll Paque Plus density gradient separation was used to isolate PBMCs, and no further T cell sorting was done. RNA quality was checked with an Agilent 2100 Bioanalyzer and agarose gel, and concentration with a NanoDrop 2000. There are a few counts of this clonotype. Its target antigen remains unknown. The record has no base qualities; no much larger clone is one base away. The same sample was also used in a study of T cells in Graves' hyperthyroidism and ophthalmopathy. Taken from the second paper: A patient counted as having stable Graves' hyperthyroidism if no progression to ophthalmopathy occurred over 18 months of follow-up. Hyperthyroidism patients were newly diagnosed, had a disease duration of under 2 months, and were aged 18 to 65 years. Any patient with an uncontrolled infection, another autoimmune disease, pregnancy or lactation was excluded. Diagnoses were based on clinical symptoms, serum thyroxine and TRAb, thyroid ultrasound and orbital computed tomography. For the first round of RT-PCR on the TCR CDR3, the HTBI primer set was used together with the Qiagen OneStep RT-PCR kit. Most expanded thyroid clonotypes (frequency above 0.001) were also detected in blood, suggesting blood repertoires may reflect thyroid immune responses. A model built on a 13 V-J signature distinguished ophthalmopathy from stable hyperthyroidism, reaching 87.88% sensitivity and approximately 83% specificity in cross-validation and 80%/75% in testing. In validation, the model predicted progression to ophthalmopathy with approximately 69% sensitivity and approximately 78% specificity, a median of around six months before onset. A discovery cohort of approximately 100 patients, fewer than 50 with Graves' ophthalmopathy and 55 to 65 with stable Graves' hyperthyroidism, was used to find distinguishing TCR V-J signatures. Prospective prediction of ophthalmopathy was tested in an independent validation cohort consisting of roughly 20 hyperthyroidism patients and 15 to 17 patients who later progressed to ophthalmopathy. For training and testing, the 100 or so patients in the discovery cohort were randomly divided in a 7:3 ratio. In over five Graves' hyperthyroidism patients, the study also compared T-cell repertoires from thyroid tissue with T-cell repertoires from blood. Once sampling was done, hyperthyroidism patients were given methimazole at a starting dose of 30 mg daily, whereas ophthalmopathy patients were given high-dose intravenous methylprednisolone. Libraries were constructed in a second round of multiplex PCR, after which size selection and purification were performed. Sequencing of the libraries was done on an Illumina HiSeq2000 using paired-end 100 bp reads. SOAPnuke was used to process the raw data, removing reads that contained adapters or uncalled bases, had a mean Phred below 15, or lacked an exact match to the constant primer or identifier. High-quality paired reads were merged with COPE v1.2.5, and unique nucleotide sequences were defined as clonotypes. MiTCR v1.1 was used to align the clonotypes against IMGT TRBV, TRBD and TRBJ reference segments. The analysis was restricted to V-J combinations with a frequency above 0.0001, which together covered 99.2% of the repertoires. The TCS score was defined as F50 (clonal expansion) divided by E x V (chaos), with BLOSUM62-based TCRdist calculated between CDR3 peptides within each V-J. Welch's t-statistics and random forest reduced approximately 520 V-J features to 13, which were used in a naive Bayes classifier (R e1071). Sample size was not statistically predetermined, and blinding of investigators to group allocation was not performed. The paper reports TCR Vbeta CDR3 sequencing of 135 peripheral blood samples: under 45 ophthalmopathy, fewer than 80 hyperthyroidism and roughly 17 progressor patients.

Material: peripheral blood mononuclear cells (PBMCs), obtained at new diagnosis, from a patient treated with antithyroid drugs. This TCR came from a young woman with Graves disease. Donor details come from another sample of the same person, matched by shared clones. The chain employs TRBV5-1 and TRBJ2-1; 10 middle bases align to TRBD2. The CDR3 reads CASSKSRTSGHNEQFF. The nucleotides read TGCGCCAGCAGCAAGTCGCGGACTAGCGGCCACAATGAGCAGTTCTTC.